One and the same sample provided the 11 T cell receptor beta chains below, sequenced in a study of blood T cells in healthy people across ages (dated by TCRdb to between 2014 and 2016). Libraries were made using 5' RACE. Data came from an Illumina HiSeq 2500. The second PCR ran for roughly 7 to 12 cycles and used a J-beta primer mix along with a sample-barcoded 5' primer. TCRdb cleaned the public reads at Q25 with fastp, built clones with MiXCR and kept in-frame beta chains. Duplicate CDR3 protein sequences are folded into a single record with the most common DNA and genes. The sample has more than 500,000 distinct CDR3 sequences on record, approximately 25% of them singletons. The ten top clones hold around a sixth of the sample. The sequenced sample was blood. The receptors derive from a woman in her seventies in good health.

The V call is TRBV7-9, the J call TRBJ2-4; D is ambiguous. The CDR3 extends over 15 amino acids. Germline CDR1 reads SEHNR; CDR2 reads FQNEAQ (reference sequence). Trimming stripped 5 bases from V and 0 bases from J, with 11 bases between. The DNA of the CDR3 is TGTGCCAGCAGCCACTCGCGTCTAGCCAAAAACATTCAGTACTTC. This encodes CASSHSRLAKNIQYF. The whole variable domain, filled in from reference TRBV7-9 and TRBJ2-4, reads DTGVSQNPRHKITKRGQNVTFRCDPISEHNRLYWYRQTLGQGPEFLTYFQNEAQLEKSRLLSDRFSAERPKGSFSTLEIQRTEQGDSAMYLCASSHSRLAKNIQYFGAGTRLSVL.

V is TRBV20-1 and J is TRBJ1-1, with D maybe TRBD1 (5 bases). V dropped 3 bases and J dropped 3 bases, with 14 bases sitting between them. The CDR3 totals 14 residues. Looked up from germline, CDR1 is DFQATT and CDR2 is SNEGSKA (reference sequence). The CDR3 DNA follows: TGCAGTGCTAGGGACTTAAAAGGGGACACTGAAGCTTTCTTT. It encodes CSARDLKGDTEAFF.

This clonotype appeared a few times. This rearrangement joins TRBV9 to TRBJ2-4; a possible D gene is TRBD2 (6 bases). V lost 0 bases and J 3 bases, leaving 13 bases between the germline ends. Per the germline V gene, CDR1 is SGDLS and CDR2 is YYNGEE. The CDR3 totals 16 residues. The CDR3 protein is CASSVDPGVDKNIQYF. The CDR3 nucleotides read TGTGCCAGCAGCGTAGATCCGGGGGTGGACAAAAACATTCAGTACTTC.

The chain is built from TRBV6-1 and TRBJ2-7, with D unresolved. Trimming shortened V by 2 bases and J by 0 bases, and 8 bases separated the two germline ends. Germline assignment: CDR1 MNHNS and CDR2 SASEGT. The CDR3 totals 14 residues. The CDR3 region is CASSEINYSYEQYF. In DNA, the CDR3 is TGTGCCAGCAGTGAAATAAACTACTCCTACGAGCAGTACTTC.

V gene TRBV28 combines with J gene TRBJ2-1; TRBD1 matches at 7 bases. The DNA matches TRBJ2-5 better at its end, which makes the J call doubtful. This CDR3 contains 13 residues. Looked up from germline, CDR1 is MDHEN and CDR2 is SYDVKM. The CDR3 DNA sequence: TGTGCCAGCAGCGAGGGACAGCGACTCACCCAGTACTTC. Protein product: CASSEGQRLTQYF.

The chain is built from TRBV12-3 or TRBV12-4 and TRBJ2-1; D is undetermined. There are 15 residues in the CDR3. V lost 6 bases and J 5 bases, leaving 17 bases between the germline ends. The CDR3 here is CASREGFSHNNEQFF. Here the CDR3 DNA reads TGTGCCAGCAGGGAAGGGTTTTCGCATAACAATGAGCAGTTCTTC.

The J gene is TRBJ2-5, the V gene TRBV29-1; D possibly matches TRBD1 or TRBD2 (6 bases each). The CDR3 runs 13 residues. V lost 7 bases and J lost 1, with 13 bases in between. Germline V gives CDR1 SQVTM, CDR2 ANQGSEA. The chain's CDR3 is CSGRRGSQETQYF. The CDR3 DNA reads TGCAGCGGCCGGAGGGGGAGCCAAGAGACCCAGTACTTC.

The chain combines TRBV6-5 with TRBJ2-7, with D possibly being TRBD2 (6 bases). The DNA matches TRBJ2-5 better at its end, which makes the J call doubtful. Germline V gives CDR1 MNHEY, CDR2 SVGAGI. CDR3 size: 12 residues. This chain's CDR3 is CASGGNQETQYF. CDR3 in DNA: TGTGCCAGCGGAGGGAACCAAGAGACCCAGTACTTC.

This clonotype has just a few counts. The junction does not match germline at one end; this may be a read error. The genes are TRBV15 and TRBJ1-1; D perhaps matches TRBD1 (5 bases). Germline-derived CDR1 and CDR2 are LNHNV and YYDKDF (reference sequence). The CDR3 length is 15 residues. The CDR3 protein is CATSRDPGVGTEASF. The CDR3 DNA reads TGTGCCACCAGCAGAGACCCAGGAGTCGGGACTGAAGCTTCCTTT.

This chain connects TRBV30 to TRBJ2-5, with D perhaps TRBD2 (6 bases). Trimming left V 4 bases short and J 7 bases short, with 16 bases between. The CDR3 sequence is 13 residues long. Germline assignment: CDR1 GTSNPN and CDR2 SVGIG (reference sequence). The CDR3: CAWNPKSRGTQYF. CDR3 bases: TGTGCCTGGAACCCAAAGTCGCGGGGGACCCAGTACTTC.

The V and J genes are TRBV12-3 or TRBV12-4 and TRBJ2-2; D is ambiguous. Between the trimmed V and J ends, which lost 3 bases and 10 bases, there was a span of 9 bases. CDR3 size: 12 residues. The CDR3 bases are TGTGCCAGCAGTTTTGTAAGGGTGGAGCTGTTTTTT. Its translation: CASSFVRVELFF.